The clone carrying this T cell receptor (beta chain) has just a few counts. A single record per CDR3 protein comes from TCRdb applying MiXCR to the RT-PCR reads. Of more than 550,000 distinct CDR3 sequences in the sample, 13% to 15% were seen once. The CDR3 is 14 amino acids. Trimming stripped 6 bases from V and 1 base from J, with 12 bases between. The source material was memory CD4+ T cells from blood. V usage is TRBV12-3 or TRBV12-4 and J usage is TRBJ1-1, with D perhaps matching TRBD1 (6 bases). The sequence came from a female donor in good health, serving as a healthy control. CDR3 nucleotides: TGTGCCAGCAGCCCCCGGGGGGCGAACACTGAAGCTTTCTTT. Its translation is CASSPRGANTEAFF.